The rows below give T cell receptor beta chains drawn from one sample of a study of beta chain features in type 1 diabetes. Some clones are missing from TCRdb's copy, which holds only in-frame ones; the method was immunoSEQ multiplex PCR. The repertoire includes 680,000 or so clones, roughly 13% of them detected once, and approximately 0.022% sits in the top ten. Sequencing was done on a sample of naive CD4+ T cells from blood. The origin of the receptors is a man aged 18 to 30 with type 1 diabetes. The CDR3 runs from the conserved cysteine through the conserved F or W. Only part of the rows carry a size: once, few, many, or a class if the clone is expanded.

V gene	J gene	clone size	CDR3 protein
TRBV29-1	TRBJ1-3	once	CSVGVIGEGNTIYF
TRBV18	TRBJ2-3	few	CASSPSASGGKDTQYF
TRBV5-4	TRBJ1-4	-	CASSLASMGGSEKLFF
TRBV28	TRBJ1-1	-	CASSLESEAFF
TRBV19	TRBJ1-5	few	CASSIDPGGGQPQHF
TRBV5-1	TRBJ1-4	-	CASSLDQSNEKLFF
TRBV5-4	TRBJ1-5	-	CASSLGGGNQPQHF
TRBV5-6	TRBJ1-2	-	CASSISGWGYTF
TRBV18	TRBJ2-7	-	CASSPPTQGIPSKYYEQYF
TRBV7-9	TRBJ2-5	-	CASSLNSGGQETQYF
TRBV29-1	TRBJ2-1	-	CSVGGPSSSYNEQFF
TRBV28	TRBJ2-5	-	CASSLGQGQETQYF
TRBV21-1	TRBJ1-1	-	CASSKGRPWNTEAFF
TRBV25-1	TRBJ2-6	few	CASSDKDSSGANVLTF
TRBV6-6	TRBJ2-2	few	CASIRQGASGELFF
TRBV4-1	TRBJ1-4	-	CASRQPGTNEKLFF
TRBV30	TRBJ1-6	few	CAWSTGQGAQSPLHF
TRBV7-9	TRBJ1-4	few	CASSAGGLTNEKLFF
TRBV10-3	TRBJ1-4	few	CAISDGGRSNEKLFF
TRBV6-1	TRBJ2-3	-	CASSEGRFSTDTQYF
TRBV14	TRBJ2-5	-	CASSRLADPETQYF
TRBV6-5	TRBJ2-5	-	CASAAYQETQYF
TRBV30	TRBJ1-6	-	CAWTGGPPLIGPLHF